This T cell receptor (beta chain) was found in a study of shared clonotypes between healthy human individuals. Clones were read by immunoSEQ multiplex PCR, and TCRdb kept only the in-frame ones, dropping some. The sample yields some 95,000 clones, approximately 63% seen once. In this sample, this clone turned up many times. V was clipped by 2 bases and J by 0 bases, with 10 bases between them. Germline-derived CDR1 and CDR2 are SGHKS and YYEKEE (reference sequence). The CDR3 length is 15 residues. The specimen sequenced was memory CD8+ T cells sorted from blood. The subset here: CD45RO+ cells pooled with CCR7-negative TemRA cells. The chain links TRBV5-5 to TRBJ2-3; the D gene is possibly TRBD2 (5 bases). The clonotype was recovered from a man aged 30-40 years in good health. The CDR3 DNA reads TGTGCCAGCAGCTTTCGGACTCCTAGCACAGATACGCAGTATTTT. It encodes CASSFRTPSTDTQYF. The full variable domain, in which reference TRBV5-5 and TRBJ2-3 provide the parts outside the CDR3, is DAGVTQSPTHLIKTRGQQVTLRCSPISGHKSVSWYQQVLGQGPQFIFQYYEKEERGRGNFPDRFSARQFPNYSSELNVNALLLGDSALYLCASSFRTPSTDTQYFGPGTRLTVL.